Below, 22 T cell receptor beta chains from the same sample are listed, as sequenced in a study of shared clonotypes between healthy human individuals. Sequencing was performed with immunoSEQ multiplex PCR; in TCRdb, only in-frame clones are kept and a portion is missing. The sample has hundreds of thousands of clones, 74% seen once. The sample taken for sequencing was memory CD4+ T cells sorted from blood. Subset described: CD45RA-negative fraction. The receptors were gathered from a woman in her twenties or thirties in good health.

This clone was counted only a few times. The chain recombines TRBV28 with TRBJ1-1; TRBD1 aligns across 9 bases. V lost 6 bases and J lost 10; bases outside the gene matches: 12. The CDR3 covers 14 residues. In germline, CDR1 is MDHEN, CDR2 SYDVKM. The CDR3 DNA is TGTGCCAGCAGCCGCCGGGACAGGGCCGTGGGAGCTTTCTTT. Translating gives CASSRRDRAVGAFF.

The rearrangement joins TRBV28 to TRBJ1-2; no definite D call. Trimming took off 3 bases at V and 8 bases at J, with 13 bases between the two ends. This CDR3 is built from 13 residues. CDR1 is MDHEN and CDR2 is SYDVKM in the germline V gene. The CDR3 region has the DNA TGTGCCAGCAGTTTTAGGGTAGAGGGAGGCTACACCTTC. Its protein product is CASSFRVEGGYTF.

The rearrangement joins TRBV5-6 to TRBJ2-7; weak D call: TRBD2 (5 bases). The CDR3 runs to 14 residues. Germline CDR1 is SGHDT and CDR2 is YYEEEE. The V and J ends lost 4 bases and 2 bases respectively, with 13 bases between them. The CDR3: CASSPGLEAYEQYF. DNA of the CDR3: TGTGCCAGCAGCCCAGGACTGGAGGCCTACGAGCAGTACTTC.

The rearrangement joins TRBV4-1 to TRBJ1-4; 9 bases agree with TRBD1. There are 18 residues in the CDR3. Germline V gene lookup returns CDR1 MGHRA and CDR2 YSYEKL. After removal of 2 bases from V and 2 bases from J, the junction contained 9 bases not matched to a gene. This CDR3 reads CASSQPGQGGSTNEKLFF. In nucleotides, the CDR3 is TGCGCCAGCAGCCAACCGGGACAGGGTGGATCGACTAATGAAAAACTGTTTTTT.

In regard to this clone: The sample carries other DNA sequences with the same CDR3. V usage is TRBV6-1 and J usage is TRBJ1-2, with 9 bases identical to TRBD1. There are 14 residues in the CDR3. V was pared by 4 bases and J by 8 bases, with 8 bases of the junction left unmatched. CDR1 is MNHNS and CDR2 is SASEGT in the germline V gene. This CDR3 reads CASSALTGGYGYTF. The DNA of the CDR3 is TGTGCCAGCAGTGCCCTAACAGGGGGCTACGGCTACACCTTC.

The rearrangement joins TRBV4-1 to TRBJ2-7, with D possibly TRBD2 on 6 matching bases. The CDR3 contains 13 residues. Trimming cost V 4 bases and J 5 bases, with 12 bases left between them. The germline CDR1 and CDR2 sequences are MGHRA and YSYEKL. CDR3 region: CASSPDGGNEQYF. The CDR3 DNA is TGCGCCAGCAGCCCCGATGGGGGGAACGAGCAGTACTTC.

The CDR3 loop is CASSGERHTEAFF. CDR3 in DNA: TGTGCCAGCAGTGGAGAGAGGCACACTGAAGCTTTCTTT. The rearrangement links TRBV2 to TRBJ1-1, with D uncertain. The length of the CDR3 is 13 residues. In germline, CDR1 is SNHLY, CDR2 FYNNEI. V gave up 4 bases and J gave up 3 bases, with 9 bases separating them.

This clone has more than one count but fewer than ten. The gene calls are TRBV4-1 and TRBJ2-1, with D perhaps TRBD2 (5 bases). The CDR3 loop spans 11 amino acids. Germline CDR1 is MGHRA and CDR2 is YSYEKL. The V end was cut by 3 bases, the J end by 9 bases, with 6 bases between. This CDR3 reads CASSHRGEQFF. CDR3 nucleotide sequence: TGCGCCAGCAGCCACCGGGGTGAGCAGTTCTTC.

Comments on this clone: This CDR3 is missing its conserved last phenylalanine or tryptophan, likely due to a read error. It is unclear where the CDR3 begins or ends on the DNA, so no DNA is shown, and the CDR3 is as TCRdb lists it. The CDR3 loop is CASSPTGQ. V usage is TRBV7-3 and J usage is TRBJ2-6; the table's D call, TRBD1, has no DNA check behind it. The CDR3 is 8 amino acids in total, end residues counted. Germline CDR1 is SGHTA and CDR2 is FQGTGA.

Concerning this clone itself: This sample also contains other DNA sequences that code for the same CDR3. The J gene is TRBJ2-1, the V gene TRBV29-1, with D uncertain. The CDR3 is 13 amino acids. CDR1 is SQVTM and CDR2 is ANQGSEA in the germline V gene. V was trimmed by 2 bases and J by 1 base, leaving 6 bases between them. The DNA for the CDR3 is TGCAGCGTTGAAACTTCGTCCTACAATGAGCAGTTCTTC. Translation: CSVETSSYNEQFF.

The chain employs TRBV6-5 and TRBJ2-3; 8 nucleotides line up with TRBD2. V lost 6 bases to trimming and J lost 4 bases; unmatched junction nucleotides: 9. Germline V gene sequence: CDR1 MNHEY, CDR2 SVGAGI. This CDR3 has 15 residues. CDR3 in DNA: TGTGCCAGCAGGATAAGCGGGAGTAAAGCAGATACGCAGTATTTT. Translating it yields CASRISGSKADTQYF.

This chain connects TRBV7-7 to TRBJ1-4; D might be TRBD1 (5 bases). Germline-derived CDR1 and CDR2 are SSHAT and FNYEAQ (reference sequence). Between the trimmed V and J ends, which lost 1 base and 7 bases, there was a span of 7 bases. This CDR3 has 13 residues. This chain's CDR3 is CASSLGGSEKLFF. In DNA form, the CDR3 reads TGTGCCAGCAGCTTAGGGGGGAGTGAAAAACTGTTTTTT.

CDR3 sequence reads: CASSLAIGKAPSGKTQYF. The CDR3 nucleotides read TGTGCCAGCAGCTTGGCCATTGGGAAAGCCCCTTCTGGGAAGACCCAGTACTTC. The J gene is TRBJ2-5, the V gene TRBV5-4; D is uncertain. Germline CDR1 SGHNT, CDR2 YYREEE (reference sequence). V lost 0 bases and J 6 bases, leaving 24 bases between the germline ends. CDR3 length: 18 amino acids.

V gene TRBV10-1 combines with J gene TRBJ1-2; no firm D call. CDR3 length: 15 amino acids. Germline V lookup: CDR1 WNHNN, CDR2 SYGVQD (reference sequence). V lost 0 bases to trimming and J lost 2 bases, with 10 bases between them. CDR3 in amino acids: CASSESWAENYGYTF. In DNA form, the CDR3 reads TGCGCCAGCAGTGAGTCTTGGGCGGAGAACTATGGCTACACCTTC.

This chain joins TRBV29-1 and TRBJ2-3; D uncertain. Per the germline V gene, CDR1 is SQVTM and CDR2 is ANQGSEA. V was clipped by 5 bases and J by 6 bases, with 9 bases between them. This CDR3 is built from 11 residues. The CDR3 reads CSVLLADTQYF. In nucleotides, the CDR3 is TGCAGCGTTCTGCTGGCCGATACGCAGTATTTT.

This clone was picked up many times. The chain is built from TRBV5-1 and TRBJ2-5, with 7 bases lining up with TRBD2. CDR1 SGHRS and CDR2 YFSETQ come from the germline V gene. V was pared by 2 bases and J by 1 base, with 2 bases of the junction left unmatched. The CDR3 runs to 14 residues. In DNA form, the CDR3 reads TGCGCCAGCAGCTTCTGGACTAGCCAAGAGACCCAGTACTTC. The encoded protein is CASSFWTSQETQYF.

The V and J genes are TRBV10-3 and TRBJ2-3; possible D gene TRBD2, 5 bases. This CDR3 contains 16 residues. V was shortened by 6 bases and J by 0 bases, with 16 bases between the two germline ends. CDR1 is ENHRY and CDR2 is SYGVKD in the germline V gene. CDR3 loop: CAISDSGTLSTDTQYF. CDR3 in DNA: TGTGCCATCAGCGACTCGGGAACTCTTAGCACAGATACGCAGTATTTT.

The CDR3, as DNA: TGTGCCAGCACCCGTAGCGGGGTCTACGAGCAGTACTTC. Translating it yields CASTRSGVYEQYF. The chain recombines TRBV6-1 with TRBJ2-7, with 8 positions matching TRBD2. The junction had 5 bases not matched to a gene; V was cut back by 7 bases and J by 3 bases. The germline V gene encodes CDR1 MNHNS and CDR2 SASEGT. The CDR3 has 13 amino acids.

This sequence joins TRBV30 and TRBJ2-7; 8 bases match TRBD1. V trimming: 0 bases; J trimming: 7 bases; junction bases outside the gene matches: 8. The CDR3 has 14 residues. Germline V gene data show CDR1 as GTSNPN and CDR2 as SVGIG (reference sequence). The CDR3: CAWSVSRGPREQYF. CDR3 in DNA: TGTGCCTGGAGTGTGAGCAGGGGGCCTAGGGAGCAGTACTTC.

This clone was observed a few times. This rearrangement joins TRBV19 to TRBJ1-2; D is undetermined. V shed 0 bases and J shed 3 bases, with 5 bases lying between them. This CDR3 comprises 13 residues. Looked up from germline, CDR1 is LNHDA and CDR2 is SQIVND (reference sequence). CDR3 coding DNA: TGTGCCAGTAGTATAGACACCGACTATGGCTACACCTTC. The encoded protein is CASSIDTDYGYTF.

This clone was seen only a few times. J is TRBJ1-1 and V is TRBV19; D uncertain. This CDR3 has 11 residues. Germline CDR1 reads LNHDA; CDR2 reads SQIVND (reference sequence). The V end was cut by 6 bases, the J end by 8 bases, with 10 bases between. For the CDR3, the DNA is TGTGCCAGTAGAGGGAACATAGAAGCTTTCTTT. Encoded protein: CASRGNIEAFF.

V gene TRBV19 combines with J gene TRBJ2-2, with a tentative D call TRBD1 (6 bases). V gave up 5 bases and J gave up 1 base, with 14 bases separating them. Germline V CDR1 and CDR2: LNHDA, SQIVND (reference sequence). The CDR3 sequence is 16 residues long. The CDR3 reads CASSGAPGQNTGELFF. For the CDR3, the DNA is TGTGCCAGTAGTGGGGCGCCGGGACAGAACACCGGGGAGCTGTTTTTT.